Listed below are T cell receptor beta chains from one sample, sequenced in a study of shared clonotypes between healthy human individuals. Data came from immunoSEQ multiplex PCR; TCRdb stores just in-frame clones and leaves some out. Of about 1.5 million clones listed, 95% to 99% are singletons. Sample: naive CD4+ T cells sorted from blood. The receptor source for this set is a man aged 25-45 years in good health. The CDR3 runs from the conserved cysteine through the conserved F or W. D genes are given only for firm matches.

TRBD1	TRBV18	TRBJ1-5	CASSPGTGDGNQPQHF
NA	TRBV7-2	TRBJ2-3	CASSLVGYTDTQYF
TRBD1	TRBV27	TRBJ1-4	CASSPNQGGGEKLFF
TRBD1	TRBV11-2	TRBJ1-1	CASSLAGTGGTEAFF
NA	TRBV11-2	TRBJ2-6	CASSLILAGGSGANVLTF
NA	TRBV11-2	TRBJ2-7	CASTTLVSYEQYF
TRBD2	TRBV6-6	TRBJ2-3	CASSYSGTSGNTQYF
NA	TRBV9	TRBJ2-1	CASSETLLSRGDASYNEQFF
TRBD1	TRBV6-5	TRBJ2-7	CASSSSGTGIQYF
NA	TRBV9	TRBJ1-4	CASSVARGPTTNEKLFF
NA	TRBV28	TRBJ1-2	CASSRGSYGYTF
NA	TRBV6-1	TRBJ1-2	CASSEVRDTRRTNYGYTF